This TCR beta chain was identified during a study of human T cells and chemical hapten exposure. At the level of the study: All patients underwent weekly scalp dosing with diphenylcyclopropenone for the full approximately 25-week study.

Noted time point: patch test 1, 2 weeks after DPC sensitization. Treatment defined: therapeutic diphenylcyclopropenone sensitization with weekly scalp DPC. Patch tests were applied only after blood draws. The study enrolled 18 to 70-year-old alopecia patients suitable for DPC. From the RACE reads, TCRdb called clonotypes with MiXCR, one entry per CDR3 protein. Of under 200,000 distinct CDR3 sequences listed, about 15% are singletons. This clonotype was seen ten or more times. The ends lost 7 bases at V and 5 bases at J; junction bases unmatched: 5. The CDR3 length is 15 residues. Germline values: CDR1 ENHRY, CDR2 SYGVKD.

The receptor was isolated from a woman in her 30s with alopecia areata. Some clones in this sample may be carry-over from other donors' samples. The sample in question was whole blood, obtained in connection with sensitization to the hapten diphenylcyclopropenone (DPC). The chain is built from TRBV10-3 and TRBJ1-6, with 10 bases identical to TRBD1. The chain's CDR3 is CAINAGTGDNSPLHF. DNA for the CDR3: TGTGCCATCAACGCCGGGACAGGGGATAATTCACCCCTCCACTTT.